This T cell receptor beta chain appears in the sequencing data of a study of T cell responses to AZD1222 COVID-19 vaccine. General study results and limits: Donor demographics were predominantly white British with a female majority; clonal diversity may be underestimated. Baseline serology detected seropositivity in only a handful of AZD1222 recipients. Within unmutated variant regions lay the reported targets of nearly half of spike-specific TCRs. No repertoire was sampled before or during the peak T cell response, only after it.

Profiled with immunoSEQ multiplex PCR; TCRdb holds only in-frame clones, not every one. The sample shows around 100,000 clones, roughly 86% of them seen only once. The CDR3 is made up of 13 amino acids. Germline CDR1 and CDR2: SGHAT and FQNNGV. Trimming left V 6 bases short and J 5 bases short, with 13 bases between. As to this clone: Its specificity is not known.

This receptor was identified in an adult in good health. The rearrangement links TRBV11-2 to TRBJ2-5, with unresolved D. The material sequenced was peripheral blood, taken on day 0 of MenACWY control vaccination. CDR3 amino acids: CASRSTLTETQYF. Written as DNA, the CDR3 is TGTGCCAGCAGATCGACCCTAACGGAGACCCAGTACTTC.